Below are 6 T cell receptor beta chains sequenced from a single sample in a study of cytomegalovirus exposure and HLA in healthy donors (dated 2017 in TCRdb). Library creation used the immunoSEQ multiplex PCR assay. The multiplex PCR relied on a mix of 60 forward primers for TCR Vbeta segments and 13 reverse primers for TCR Jbeta segments. Not all clones reach the TCRdb copy of this immuneACCESS table, which keeps in-frame sequences only. Checked studies attribute under half of the gap to unresolved V genes and leave the rest unexplained. The table for this sample lists 70,000 to 90,000 clones; roughly four fifths of them were counted only once. The top ten clones comprise 9% to 14% of the sample. The sequenced sample was PBMCs. These receptors were taken from a male donor in good health and CMV-seropositive.

The chain is built from TRBV7-3 and TRBJ2-1; D gene ambiguous. Germline-derived CDR1 and CDR2 are SGHTA and FQGTGA. V lost 6 bases, J lost 0 bases, and 12 bases lay in between. The CDR3 is made up of 15 amino acids. CDR3 bases: TGTGCCAGCAGTCGCTTGGCGGCCTCCTACAATGAGCAGTTCTTC. Amino acid sequence: CASSRLAASYNEQFF.

The chain combines TRBV13 with TRBJ1-1; 10 bases are a match to TRBD1. Germline CDR1 and CDR2: PRHDT and FYEKMQ (reference sequence). This CDR3 is 14 amino acids long. V was clipped by 5 bases and J by 4 bases; unmatched bases: 4. CDR3 DNA sequence: TGTGCCAGCAGCCGCCGGACAGGGGGCACTGAAGCTTTCTTT. Translated: CASSRRTGGTEAFF.

In nucleotides, the CDR3 is TGTGCCAGCAGCAAAGGACAGGCCGCCTACGAGCAGTACTTC. It translates to CASSKGQAAYEQYF. The chain couples TRBV7-8 to TRBJ2-7; 7 nucleotides match TRBD1. The V gene end was trimmed by 5 bases and the J gene end by 2 bases; junction bases not matched to a gene: 6. Per the germline V gene, CDR1 is SGHVS and CDR2 is FQNEAQ. This CDR3 has 14 amino acids.

The J gene is TRBJ2-7, the V gene TRBV18, with TRBD2 matching 7 bases. Unmatched junction bases numbered 4, after V lost 3 bases and J lost 2 bases. The CDR3 loop spans 14 amino acids. The germline CDR1 and CDR2 sequences are KGHSH and LQKENI. CDR3 region: CASSPQRGTYEQYF. The CDR3 bases are TGTGCCAGCTCACCCCAGCGGGGTACCTACGAGCAGTACTTC.

J is TRBJ2-7 and V is TRBV5-1; 9 bases fit TRBD1. Per the germline V gene, CDR1 is SGHRS and CDR2 is YFSETQ. V lost 4 bases and J lost 5; bases outside the gene matches: 10. The CDR3 loop spans 15 amino acids. The CDR3 region has the DNA TGCGCCAGCAGCCCGGGGGGACAGGGTCGCCACGAGCAGTACTTC. Translating gives CASSPGGQGRHEQYF.

This chain uses TRBV27 with TRBJ1-4, with D perhaps TRBD1 (6 bases). With 2 bases removed from V and 8 bases from J, the gap between germline ends came to 12 bases. CDR3 size: 14 residues. Germline values: CDR1 MNHEY, CDR2 SMNVEV (reference sequence). The CDR3 region is CASSLNSGTEKLFF. The CDR3 DNA reads as TGTGCCAGCAGTTTAAACTCCGGGACAGAAAAACTGTTTTTT.